The rows below give T cell receptor beta chains drawn from one sample of a study of beta chain features in type 1 diabetes. Clones were sequenced by immunoSEQ multiplex PCR, and TCRdb holds only the in-frame ones, with some missing. The table shows a few hundred thousand clones, with roughly an eighth occurring only once. Sequenced input: naive CD4+ T cells from blood. The source is a man aged 18 to 35 in good health. CDR3s include the opening cysteine and the closing phenylalanine or tryptophan. A D gene is named only where the DNA matches it firmly. Clone size is given for some rows only: seen once, a few or many times, or a class if the clone is expanded.

>.|TRBJ2-3|.|TRBV7-2
CASSLIRGTSTDTQYF
TGTGCCAGCAGCTTAATTAGAGGAACAAGCACAGATACGCAGTATTTT
>few|TRBJ2-2|TRBD1|TRBV5-1
CASSLEGQGNTGELFF
TGCGCCAGCAGCTTGGAGGGACAGGGAAACACCGGGGAGCTGTTTTTT
>.|TRBJ1-4|TRBD1|TRBV30
CAWSGDSLNEKLFF
TGTGCCTGGAGTGGGGACAGCCTGAATGAAAAACTGTTTTTT
>.|TRBJ2-7|TRBD2|TRBV6-5
CASSLGGSYEQYF
TGTGCCAGCAGTTTAGGCGGGAGCTACGAGCAGTACTTC
>.|TRBJ2-5|TRBD2|TRBV30
CAWRTGLAGPGETQYF
TGTGCCTGGAGGACGGGACTAGCGGGGCCGGGAGAGACCCAGTACTTC
>.|TRBJ2-6|.|TRBV30
CAWSVLTAGGANVLTF
TGTGCCTGGAGTGTCTTGACAGCGGGCGGGGCCAACGTCCTGACTTTC
>.|TRBJ2-1|.|TRBV11-2
CASSPTDRYRDEQFF
TGTGCCAGCAGCCCCACAGACAGGTATAGAGATGAGCAGTTCTTC
>few|TRBJ1-1|TRBD1|TRBV7-8
CASSNPGGLNTEAFF
TGTGCCAGCAGCAACCCAGGGGGACTGAACACTGAAGCTTTCTTT
>few|TRBJ1-1|TRBD1|TRBV7-9
CASSLEWAGGPFF
TGTGCCAGCAGCTTAGAGTGGGCAGGGGGACCTTTCTTT
>few|TRBJ2-5|.|TRBV14
CASSSEGETQYF
TGTGCCAGCAGTTCGGAGGGAGAGACCCAGTACTTC
>few|TRBJ1-4|.|TRBV9
CASSVDSEREKLFF
TGTGCCAGCAGCGTAGATTCGGAGCGTGAAAAACTGTTTTTT
>few|TRBJ1-1|.|TRBV4-2
CASSQEPGDTEAFF
TGTGCCAGCAGCCAAGAACCGGGGGACACTGAAGCTTTCTTT
>.|TRBJ2-7|TRBD2|TRBV25-1
CASSDSTSGSYEQYF
TGTGCCAGCAGTGACTCTACTAGCGGGAGCTACGAGCAGTACTTC
>few|TRBJ1-1|.|TRBV7-3
CASRPGGSSTEAFF
TGTGCCAGCAGACCCGGGGGGTCTAGCACTGAAGCTTTCTTT
>few|TRBJ2-3|.|TRBV6-5
CASSWTGTDTQYF
TGTGCCAGCAGTTGGACGGGAACAGATACGCAGTATTTT
>.|TRBJ1-4|TRBD1|TRBV2
CASRTTGLREKLFF
TGTGCCAGCAGGACGACAGGGTTGCGTGAAAAACTGTTTTTT
>few|TRBJ2-2|.|TRBV6-1
CASSSGQLSGELFF
TGTGCCAGCAGTTCCGGACAGCTGTCCGGGGAGCTGTTTTTT
>.|TRBJ1-1|.|TRBV19
CASSVHPGKRNTEAFF
TGTGCCAGTAGTGTCCATCCCGGGAAACGAAACACTGAAGCTTTCTTT
>.|TRBJ2-2|.|TRBV28
CASSRTLNTGELFF
TGTGCCAGCAGCCGGACACTGAACACCGGGGAGCTGTTTTTT
>few|TRBJ2-5|TRBD2|TRBV5-6
CASSLTSGGPETQYF
TGTGCCAGCAGCTTGACTAGCGGGGGCCCAGAGACCCAGTACTTC
>few|TRBJ2-5|.|TRBV21-1
CASSSGSETQYF
TGTGCCAGCAGCTCAGGTTCAGAGACCCAGTACTTC
>.|TRBJ1-2|.|TRBV12-5
CASGSLPGDRLGGYTF
TGTGCTAGTGGTTCCTTACCGGGTGACCGACTAGGGGGCTACACCTTC
>few|TRBJ2-2|TRBD2|TRBV9
CASRPTSGGANTGELFF
TGTGCCAGCAGACCGACTAGCGGGGGGGCTAACACCGGGGAGCTGTTTTTT
>.|TRBJ2-4|.|TRBV14
CASSHGAKNIQYF
TGTGCCAGCAGCCACGGGGCCAAAAACATTCAGTACTTC
>few|TRBJ1-1|.|TRBV30
CAWSPQGNTEAFF
TGTGCCTGGAGCCCGCAGGGGAACACTGAAGCTTTCTTT
>.|TRBJ1-2|.|TRBV9
CASSASPSDMNTF
TGTGCCAGCAGCGCAAGCCCTTCGGACATGAACACCTTC
>.|TRBJ2-7|.|TRBV10-3
CAISESGRSYEQYF
TGTGCCATCAGTGAGTCGGGTAGGAGCTACGAGCAGTACTTC
>few|TRBJ1-2|.|TRBV7-2
CASSLGELGYTF
TGTGCCAGCAGCTTAGGGGAGTTAGGCTACACCTTC
>few|TRBJ2-1|TRBD2|TRBV19
CATKAGPSNNEQFF
TGTGCCACCAAAGCGGGACCCTCTAACAATGAGCAGTTCTTC
>.|TRBJ1-6|.|TRBV30
CAWGRSSPLHF
TGTGCCTGGGGGAGGAGTTCACCCCTCCACTTT
>.|TRBJ1-1|TRBD1|TRBV10-3
CAISESGAEGQAFF
TGTGCCATCAGTGAGTCGGGGGCGGAGGGACAGGCTTTCTTT
>few|TRBJ2-3|TRBD1|TRBV7-2
CASSLYMGTGGADTQYF
TGTGCCAGCAGCTTATATATGGGGACAGGGGGCGCCGATACGCAGTATTTT
>.|TRBJ2-3|.|TRBV11-2
CASSFSFSTDTQYF
TGTGCCAGCAGCTTCTCTTTTAGCACAGATACGCAGTATTTT
>few|TRBJ1-2|TRBD1|TRBV19
CATEIGRTGDYGYTF
TGTGCCACTGAGATCGGGAGGACAGGGGACTATGGCTACACCTTC
>.|TRBJ1-5|.|TRBV30
CAWSVEGDQPQHF
TGTGCCTGGAGTGTAGAGGGAGATCAGCCCCAGCATTTT
>.|TRBJ2-5|.|TRBV5-1
CASSLGSGTQYF
TGCGCCAGCAGCTTAGGTAGCGGGACCCAGTACTTC
>.|TRBJ2-7|TRBD2|TRBV6-5
CASSSGGGQGEQYF
TGTGCCAGCAGTTCGGGGGGGGGTCAGGGCGAGCAGTACTTC
>few|TRBJ2-1|TRBD1|TRBV7-2
CASSSAGQGQSRSQFF
TGTGCCAGCAGTTCAGCGGGACAGGGTCAGTCGCGTTCGCAGTTCTTC
>many|TRBJ2-2|.|TRBV29-1
CSVGVLAPRNTGELFF
TGCAGCGTTGGGGTGCTAGCGCCACGGAACACCGGGGAGCTGTTTTTT
>.|TRBJ1-2|.|TRBV15
CATSMDFTQVYGYTF
TGTGCCACCAGCATGGATTTTACACAGGTCTATGGCTACACCTTC
>.|TRBJ2-3|.|TRBV4-3
CASSQDPRGAYTDTQYF
TGCGCCAGCAGCCAAGATCCCCGGGGGGCTTACACAGATACGCAGTATTTT
>.|TRBJ1-1|TRBD1|TRBV28
CASRLTGGTEAFF
TGTGCCAGCAGGCTTACAGGGGGCACTGAAGCTTTCTTT
>.|TRBJ2-5|TRBD1|TRBV29-1
CSVARGQGLSRQETQYF
TGCAGCGTTGCGCGGGGACAGGGGCTTTCGAGGCAAGAGACCCAGTACTTC
>few|TRBJ2-1|.|TRBV4-3
CASSQAQGNNEQFF
TGCGCCAGCAGCCAAGCGCAGGGCAACAATGAGCAGTTCTTC